This T cell receptor beta chain originates from a study of response to subunit inactivated influenza vaccine. Study-level results: Authors suggested each seasonal influenza vaccination recruits few new T cells.

Note on this clonotype: Its antigen is unknown.

The CDR3 totals 17 residues. Germline V gene data show CDR1 as ENHRY and CDR2 as SYGVKD. TCRdb re-derived calls from the RT-PCR reads in MiXCR, one entry per CDR3 protein. The sample has 700,000 to 800,000 distinct CDR3 sequences, 18% seen once. Sample: PBMCs from blood, taken 5 to 6 days after vaccination. The chain recombines TRBV10-3 with TRBJ2-3, with unresolved D. The J call may be faulty, since TRBJ1-5 better matches the DNA end. This receptor was obtained from a man in his forties or fifties who received an inactivated influenza vaccine. DNA for the CDR3: TGTGCCATCAGCCTCTTCTCTTCGGGAGGGCCACCAGATACGCAGCATTTT. This codes for CAISLFSSGGPPDTQHF.